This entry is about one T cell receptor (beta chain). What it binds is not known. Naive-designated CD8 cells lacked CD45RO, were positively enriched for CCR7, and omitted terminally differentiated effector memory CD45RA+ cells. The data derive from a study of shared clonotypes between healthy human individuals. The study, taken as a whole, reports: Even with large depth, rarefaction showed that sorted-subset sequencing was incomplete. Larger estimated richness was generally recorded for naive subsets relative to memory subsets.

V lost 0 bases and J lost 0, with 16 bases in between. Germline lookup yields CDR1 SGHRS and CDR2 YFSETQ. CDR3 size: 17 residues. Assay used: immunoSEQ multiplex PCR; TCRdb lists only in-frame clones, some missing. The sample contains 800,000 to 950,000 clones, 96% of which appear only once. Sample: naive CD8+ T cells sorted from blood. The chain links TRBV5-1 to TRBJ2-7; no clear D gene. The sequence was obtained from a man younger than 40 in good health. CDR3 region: CASSLGPSESVSYEQYF. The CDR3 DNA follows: TGCGCCAGCAGCTTGGGGCCGTCGGAGAGTGTCTCCTACGAGCAGTACTTC.